One and the same sample provided the 16 T cell receptor beta chains below, sequenced in a study of beta chain features in type 1 diabetes. Study outcomes and limitations: Type 1 diabetes patients had moderately but significantly shorter TCRB CDR3s in all four CD4+ subsets.

Antigens for these TCRs are unknown. The sequenced template was cDNA made from the entire isolated RNA. Sequencing used immunoSEQ multiplex PCR; TCRdb keeps in-frame clones, though not all of them. The table lists 20,000 to 30,000 clones, roughly 66% of them singletons. Sample: Tregs from blood. The receptors stem from a young man with type 1 diabetes.

The rearrangement uses TRBV18 and TRBJ1-3, with a tentative D call TRBD1 (5 bases). The CDR3 is 14 amino acids. The V end lost 1 base, the J end lost 4 bases, and 8 bases lay between the germline ends. The germline V gene encodes CDR1 KGHSH and CDR2 LQKENI. The CDR3 DNA reads TGTGCCAGCTCACCACAGGGGCAAGGAAACACCATATATTTT. Protein: CASSPQGQGNTIYF.

The J gene is TRBJ1-1, the V gene TRBV2; D gene unclear. Trimming shortened V by 8 bases and J by 6 bases, and 19 bases separated the two germline ends. The CDR3 spans 14 residues. Germline V gene sequence: CDR1 SNHLY, CDR2 FYNNEI. The CDR3 is CASGGMSPYSEAFF. Written as DNA, the CDR3 is TGTGCCAGCGGTGGTATGAGTCCCTATTCTGAAGCTTTCTTT.

This clone was found a few times. V usage is TRBV6-5 and J usage is TRBJ1-2; D is undetermined. The germline CDR1 and CDR2 sequences are MNHEY and SVGAGI. The V end lost 3 bases, the J end lost 2 bases, and 7 bases lay between the germline ends. This CDR3 region has 13 residues. The DNA of the CDR3 is TGTGCCAGCAGTTATCAGCGGAACTATGGCTACACCTTC. Its translation is CASSYQRNYGYTF.

The chain employs TRBV29-1 and TRBJ2-2; D unclear. This CDR3 region has 12 residues. The germline V gene encodes CDR1 SQVTM and CDR2 ANQGSEA. Trimming removed 3 bases at V and 5 bases at J, with 7 bases between. In DNA, the CDR3 is TGCAGCGTTGACTTACGGACCGGGGAGCTGTTTTTT. This sequence encodes CSVDLRTGELFF.

The chain couples TRBV14 to TRBJ2-1, with D perhaps TRBD1 (5 bases). Germline V gene sequence: CDR1 SGHDN, CDR2 FVKESK. V lost 4 bases to trimming and J lost 12 bases, with 13 bases between them. This CDR3 has 12 amino acids. The CDR3 protein is CASSRTGAGQFF. The CDR3 nucleotides are TGTGCCAGCAGCCGTACAGGTGCTGGGCAGTTCTTC.

The genes are TRBV19 and TRBJ1-4; no definite D call. V lost 8 bases to trimming and J lost 5 bases, with 18 bases between them. The CDR3 runs to 15 residues. The germline gives CDR1 LNHDA, CDR2 SQIVND (reference sequence). CDR3 sequence (DNA): TGTGCCAGTGGAGGGAGCGTTGGAGGGAATGAAAAACTGTTTTTT. Translating it yields CASGGSVGGNEKLFF.

This clone has just one count. The chain joins TRBV5-6 to TRBJ1-6; TRBD1 matches 8 bases. CDR1 and CDR2 from the germline V gene are SGHDT and YYEEEE. The CDR3 extends over 18 amino acids. J lost 0 bases, V lost 1 base, and 6 bases had no gene match. The DNA of the CDR3 is TGTGCCAGCAGCTTGAATAACAGGGGGAGCTCCTATAATTCACCCCTCCACTTT. Protein product: CASSLNNRGSSYNSPLHF.

The chain combines TRBV6-5 with TRBJ1-2; D gene ambiguous. Trimming left V 0 bases short and J 4 bases short, with 6 bases between. Germline V gene data show CDR1 as MNHEY and CDR2 as SVGAGI. The CDR3 totals 13 residues. The CDR3 here is CASSYSGSYGYTF. The CDR3 DNA is TGTGCCAGCAGTTACTCCGGGAGCTATGGCTACACCTTC.

The genes are TRBV7-2 and TRBJ1-5, with D unclear. Trimming stripped 2 bases from V and 5 bases from J, with 7 bases between. This CDR3 region has 13 residues. The germline gives CDR1 SGHTA, CDR2 FQGNSA. The CDR3 nucleotides read TGTGCCAGCAGCTTATCGCTAGATCAGCCCCAGCATTTT. Translation: CASSLSLDQPQHF.

V is TRBV11-2 and J is TRBJ1-3; 9 bases agree with TRBD1. Germline V gene sequence: CDR1 SGHAT, CDR2 FQNNGV. V shed 4 bases, J shed 4 bases, and the junction held 8 bases outside the gene matches. This CDR3 is 16 amino acids long. The CDR3 DNA reads TGTGCCAGCAGCTGGGGAGCCGGGACAGGGGGAAACACCATATATTTT. Translation: CASSWGAGTGGNTIYF.

The chain recombines TRBV29-1 with TRBJ1-2, with TRBD1 matching 7 bases. The CDR3 spans 14 residues. Per germline, CDR1 SQVTM and CDR2 ANQGSEA. Trimming cost V 4 bases and J 6 bases; bases outside gene matches: 11. The CDR3 is CSVGGGQEGDGYTF. The CDR3 region has the DNA TGCAGCGTTGGGGGCGGACAGGAGGGTGATGGCTACACCTTC.

The chain couples TRBV12-5 to TRBJ2-1; 8 nucleotides line up with TRBD2. Losses at the gene ends were 4 bases for V and 0 bases for J; bases not matched to a gene: 11. CDR3 length equals 18 residues. CDR1 is LGHNT and CDR2 is FRNRAP in the germline V gene. CDR3 amino acids: CASGSSGGGDLSYNEQFF. CDR3 nucleotides: TGTGCTAGTGGTTCCTCCGGGGGGGGCGACCTCTCCTACAATGAGCAGTTCTTC.

V gene TRBV11-2 combines with J gene TRBJ2-2; TRBD2 matches 13 bases. Trimming removed 5 bases from V and 0 bases from J; junction bases left unmatched: 9. The CDR3 loop spans 19 amino acids. CDR1 is SGHAT and CDR2 is FQNNGV in the germline V gene. CDR3 sequence (DNA): TGTGCCAGCAGCCCTCGGACTAGCGGGGGCCCTACGAACACCGGGGAGCTGTTTTTT. Its translation: CASSPRTSGGPTNTGELFF. Drawing the rest from reference TRBV11-2 and TRBJ2-2, the complete variable domain is EAGVAQSPRYKIIEKRQSVAFWCNPISGHATLYWYQQILGQGPKLLIQFQNNGVVDDSQLPKDRFSAERLKGVDSTLKIQPAKLEDSAVYLCASSPRTSGGPTNTGELFFGEGSRLTVL.

This clone is a singleton in its sample. The rearrangement joins TRBV29-1 to TRBJ1-5, with D perhaps TRBD1 (6 bases). Trimming cost V 4 bases and J 4 bases, with 8 bases left between them. The CDR3 spans 12 residues. Germline V lookup: CDR1 SQVTM, CDR2 ANQGSEA. DNA for the CDR3: TGCAGCGTTGGGGACACGAATCAGCCCCAGCATTTT. Translating gives CSVGDTNQPQHF.

The genes are TRBV6-6 and TRBJ2-6, with D possibly matching TRBD1 (5 bases). CDR3 length equals 16 residues. Trimming removed 4 bases at V and 0 bases at J, with 10 bases between. Germline assignment: CDR1 MNHNY and CDR2 SVGAGI (reference sequence). The CDR3 protein is CASSLQVYSGANVLTF. In DNA, the CDR3 is TGTGCCAGCAGTTTACAGGTGTACTCTGGGGCCAACGTCCTGACTTTC.

The J gene is TRBJ1-6, the V gene TRBV6-6; possible D gene TRBD1, 6 bases. Germline V lookup: CDR1 MNHNY, CDR2 SVGAGI (reference sequence). With 5 bases removed from V and 2 bases from J, the gap between germline ends came to 13 bases. The CDR3 has 16 residues. This CDR3 is CASSTTGGAYNSPLHF. CDR3 DNA: TGTGCCAGCAGTACAACGGGGGGCGCCTATAATTCACCCCTCCACTTT.